The clone carrying this T cell receptor beta chain was detected a few times. In the PCR, 60 Vbeta and 13 Jbeta primers were used. Sequencing used immunoSEQ multiplex PCR; TCRdb keeps in-frame clones, though not all of them. In the table there are 100,000 to 120,000 clones, approximately 11% of which are singletons. This entry belongs to a study of cytomegalovirus exposure and HLA in healthy donors. Sequencing was carried out using PBMCs. The source of this sequence is a man in his forties in good health and CMV-seropositive.

CDR3 in DNA: TGCGCCAGCAGCTTGGCAGGGACAGGGGTTGAAAAACTGTTTTTT. Amino acid sequence: CASSLAGTGVEKLFF. This chain connects TRBV5-1 to TRBJ1-4, with 10 nucleotides matching TRBD1. Germline V gene sequence: CDR1 SGHRS, CDR2 YFSETQ. With V trimmed by 0 bases and J by 7 bases, 3 bases remained unmatched. The CDR3 has 15 amino acids.